Below are 21 T cell receptor beta chains sequenced from a single sample in a study of control samples from healthy donors and cancer patients. TCRdb's copy holds only in-frame clones and misses some; the assay was immunoSEQ multiplex PCR. The sample has about 140,000 clones, 75% to 90% seen once. What was sequenced was blood. The receptors were sampled from a woman aged 25 to 39 in good health.

This sequence joins TRBV6-5 and TRBJ1-2; 9 bases agree with TRBD1. This CDR3 is 11 amino acids long. Looked up from germline, CDR1 is MNHEY and CDR2 is SVGAGI. The junction had 5 bases not matched to a gene; V was cut back by 10 bases and J by 8 bases. As DNA, the CDR3 is TGTGCCACAGGACAGGGGAGAGGCTACACCTTC. Amino acids: CATGQGRGYTF.

The gene calls are TRBV6-1 and TRBJ2-2; D not certain. The CDR3 has 14 residues. Germline CDR1 MNHNS, CDR2 SASEGT. V was shortened by 3 bases and J by 0 bases, with 5 bases between the two germline ends. The CDR3 nucleotides read TGTGCCAGCAGTGACCTCCCGAACACCGGGGAGCTGTTTTTT. The encoded protein is CASSDLPNTGELFF.

The V call is TRBV5-4, the J call TRBJ2-7; 10 positions match TRBD2. Unmatched junction bases numbered 11, after V lost 2 bases and J lost 9 bases. From germline, CDR1 is SGHNT and CDR2 YYREEE (reference sequence). This CDR3 has 15 amino acids. The CDR3 protein is CASSFWASGSGGQYF. CDR3 DNA sequence: TGTGCCAGCAGCTTTTGGGCTAGCGGGAGTGGAGGGCAGTACTTC.

V and J are TRBV19 and TRBJ2-2; D is ambiguous. The CDR3 is 15 residues long. CDR1 is LNHDA, CDR2 SQIVND, per germline (reference sequence). Trimming removed 4 bases at V and 2 bases at J, with 11 bases between. CDR3 nucleotides: TGTGCCAGTAGTAAGACCGAGATCAACACCGGGGAGCTGTTTTTT. Encoded protein: CASSKTEINTGELFF.

The chain recombines TRBV5-4 with TRBJ2-1, with 12 positions matching TRBD2. CDR1 is SGHNT and CDR2 is YYREEE in the germline V gene (reference sequence). CDR3 length: 15 amino acids. With 0 bases clipped from V and 8 bases from J, the junction kept 3 bases outside the gene matches. The CDR3 sequence is CASSLATSGSDEQFF. CDR3 in DNA: TGTGCCAGCAGCTTGGCGACTAGCGGGAGCGATGAGCAGTTCTTC.

The rearrangement joins TRBV5-4 to TRBJ1-1; 11 bases line up with TRBD1. J was trimmed by 0 bases and V by 4 bases; bases with no gene match: 8. Germline V CDR1 and CDR2: SGHNT, YYREEE (reference sequence). CDR3 length: 17 residues. The DNA for the CDR3 is TGTGCCAGCAGCACAGGACAGGGGGCTCTCATGAACACTGAAGCTTTCTTT. Protein sequence: CASSTGQGALMNTEAFF. Together with reference TRBV5-4 and TRBJ1-1, the CDR3 gives the full variable domain: ETGVTQSPTHLIKTRGQQVTLRCSSQSGHNTVSWYQQALGQGPQFIFQYYREEENGRGNFPPRFSGLQFPNYSSELNVNALELDDSALYLCASSTGQGALMNTEAFFGQGTRLTVV.

The chain links TRBV28 to TRBJ1-2; weak D call: TRBD1 (5 bases). Trimming took 7 bases from V and 4 from J, leaving 13 bases between them. The CDR3 consists of 13 residues. Germline values: CDR1 MDHEN, CDR2 SYDVKM. The CDR3 DNA reads TGTGCCAGCACCACGGACATAGCCTATGGCTACACCTTC. Its translation is CASTTDIAYGYTF.

The chain has TRBV5-5 and TRBJ2-7, with unresolved D. The CDR3 length is 13 residues. V lost 0 bases and J lost 8, with 12 bases in between. Germline assignment: CDR1 SGHKS and CDR2 YYEKEE (reference sequence). DNA of the CDR3: TGTGCCAGCAGCTTGGGTGCACAGAACCAGCAGTACTTC. Its translation: CASSLGAQNQQYF.

The chain links TRBV11-2 to TRBJ1-1; 7 nucleotides agree with TRBD1. The germline CDR1 and CDR2 sequences are SGHAT and FQNNGV. The V gene end was trimmed by 4 bases and the J gene end by 5 bases; junction bases not matched to a gene: 7. The CDR3 is 14 residues long. DNA for the CDR3: TGTGCCAGCAGCTGGACAGGCTCTCGGACTGAAGCTTTCTTT. Translated: CASSWTGSRTEAFF. The full variable domain, with the rest looked up from reference TRBV11-2 and TRBJ1-1, is EAGVAQSPRYKIIEKRQSVAFWCNPISGHATLYWYQQILGQGPKLLIQFQNNGVVDDSQLPKDRFSAERLKGVDSTLKIQPAKLEDSAVYLCASSWTGSRTEAFFGQGTRLTVV.

The V call is TRBV5-5, the J call TRBJ2-2, with 8 bases that match TRBD1. CDR1 and CDR2 (germline): SGHKS, YYEKEE (reference sequence). This CDR3 is 14 amino acids long. V lost 1 base to trimming and J lost 6 bases; unmatched junction nucleotides: 2. CDR3 region: CASSLRQGPGELFF. The CDR3 coding sequence is TGTGCCAGCAGCTTGCGACAGGGGCCCGGGGAGCTGTTTTTT.

The chain has TRBV7-2 and TRBJ2-7; a weak D match, TRBD2 (6 bases). The CDR3 totals 15 residues. CDR1 and CDR2 (germline): SGHTA, FQGNSA. V gave up 1 base and J gave up 7 bases, with 17 bases separating them. The CDR3, as DNA: TGTGCCAGCAGCTTAGGGGGAGGCGGCTGGGAGGAGCAGTACTTC. This encodes CASSLGGGGWEEQYF.

A few counts support this clone. The chain links TRBV5-6 to TRBJ2-6; D might be TRBD2 (6 bases). The V end was cut by 2 bases, the J end by 1 base, with 7 bases between. This CDR3 comprises 15 residues. Germline loops: CDR1 SGHDT, CDR2 YYEEEE. The CDR3 region is CASSFGGSGANVLTF. CDR3 sequence (DNA): TGTGCCAGCAGCTTCGGAGGGTCTGGGGCCAACGTCCTGACTTTC.

The genes are TRBV3-1 (or the pseudogene TRBV3-2) and TRBJ2-1, with 10 positions matching TRBD2. There are 18 residues in the CDR3. Germline values: CDR1 LGHDT, CDR2 YNNKEL (reference sequence). J was trimmed by 1 base and V by 4 bases; bases with no gene match: 10. The CDR3 sequence: CASSRLRPLAGSYNEQFF. CDR3 DNA: TGTGCCAGCAGCCGCCTTCGCCCACTAGCGGGATCCTACAATGAGCAGTTCTTC.

The chain employs TRBV7-2 and TRBJ2-3, with 14 bases matching TRBD2. The CDR3 runs 17 residues. CDR1 and CDR2 from the germline V gene are SGHTA and FQGNSA. Trimming removed 2 bases from V and 3 bases from J; junction bases left unmatched: 4. The CDR3 reads CASSLPGTSGSTDTQYF. As DNA, the CDR3 is TGTGCCAGCAGCTTACCCGGGACTAGCGGGAGTACAGATACGCAGTATTTT.

The chain carries TRBV9 and TRBJ2-7; 12 bases are shared with TRBD2. The germline gives CDR1 SGDLS, CDR2 YYNGEE. The ends lost 5 bases at V and 7 bases at J; junction bases unmatched: 10. The CDR3 runs 15 residues. CDR3 residues: CASSARLAGASEQYF. The CDR3 DNA reads as TGTGCCAGCAGTGCAAGACTAGCGGGAGCTAGTGAGCAGTACTTC.

The rearrangement links TRBV6-5 to TRBJ2-7; tentatively, D is TRBD2 (5 bases). CDR3 length equals 12 residues. Trimming removed 6 bases from V and 6 bases from J, with 12 bases in between. The germline gives CDR1 MNHEY, CDR2 SVGAGI. The CDR3: CASRPPEGEQYF. DNA for the CDR3: TGTGCCAGCAGACCCCCTGAGGGCGAGCAGTACTTC.

The V call is TRBV7-6, the J call TRBJ2-1, with TRBD2 matching over 13 bases. V shed 6 bases and J 7 bases; nucleotides not matched to a gene: 12. Germline loops: CDR1 SGHVS, CDR2 FNYEAQ. The CDR3 has 17 residues. The CDR3 region is CASSWTSGSSTRNEQFF. DNA of the CDR3: TGTGCCAGCAGTTGGACTAGCGGGAGCTCGACGCGGAATGAGCAGTTCTTC.

The chain is built from TRBV27 and TRBJ1-6, with D unclear. V was cut by 6 bases and J by 0 bases, with 3 bases left in between. The CDR3 runs 13 residues. The V gene's germline CDR1 is MNHEY and CDR2 SMNVEV (reference sequence). The CDR3 loop reads CASRSSYNSPLHF. The CDR3 DNA follows: TGTGCCAGCAGGAGCTCCTATAATTCACCCCTCCACTTT.

The chain joins TRBV7-7 to TRBJ2-5; D possibly corresponds to TRBD1 (6 bases). The germline CDR1 and CDR2 sequences are SSHAT and FNYEAQ (reference sequence). The CDR3 totals 13 residues. Deletions cut 4 bases from V and 3 bases from J, with 9 bases between. CDR3 region: CASSWNREETQYF. Here the CDR3 DNA reads TGTGCCAGCAGCTGGAACAGGGAAGAGACCCAGTACTTC.

J is TRBJ1-6 and V is TRBV28; D is uncertain. The CDR3 loop spans 14 amino acids. Germline-derived CDR1 and CDR2 are MDHEN and SYDVKM. Trimming cost V 4 bases and J 8 bases, with 12 bases left between them. The CDR3 sequence: CASSSGERDSPLHF. The CDR3 DNA follows: TGTGCCAGCAGTTCCGGGGAAAGGGATTCACCCCTCCACTTT.

The CDR3 is CSVLFSVIEETQYF. The CDR3 bases are TGCAGCGTTTTATTTAGTGTGATCGAAGAGACCCAGTACTTC. The chain is built from TRBV29-1 and TRBJ2-5; D call uncertain. The CDR3 is made up of 14 amino acids. The germline V gene has CDR1 SQVTM and CDR2 ANQGSEA. V lost 5 bases and J 3 bases, leaving 16 bases between the germline ends.